Shown below are 24 T cell receptor beta chains from a single sample sequenced in a study of T cell responses to AZD1222 COVID-19 vaccine. Here immunoSEQ multiplex PCR was the method, and the copy in TCRdb shows in-frame clones only, minus some. The sample lists about 180,000 clones, roughly 91% occurring once. Source: peripheral blood, taken 28 days after the second AZD1222 dose. The origin of the receptors is an adult who received the AZD1222 COVID-19 vaccine.

V is TRBV7-8 and J is TRBJ2-1, with D unclear. The CDR3 consists of 15 residues. From germline, CDR1 is SGHVS and CDR2 FQNEAQ. V was clipped by 1 base and J by 3 bases, with 10 bases between them. The CDR3 is CASSLVATGYNEQFF. In DNA, the CDR3 is TGTGCCAGCAGCTTAGTCGCGACTGGCTACAATGAGCAGTTCTTC.

This chain's CDR3 is CSQVAGGSGATDTQYF. The CDR3 DNA reads as TGCAGCCAAGTAGCGGGGGGGTCAGGAGCAACAGATACGCAGTATTTT. The chain couples TRBV29-1 to TRBJ2-3; 11 bases agree with TRBD2. The CDR3 has 16 residues. The germline V gene encodes CDR1 SQVTM and CDR2 ANQGSEA. J was trimmed by 3 bases and V by 8 bases; bases with no gene match: 13.

This rearrangement joins TRBV3-1 (or the pseudogene TRBV3-2) to TRBJ1-6; unclear D gene. Germline loops: CDR1 LGHDT, CDR2 YNNKEL (reference sequence). V lost 4 bases to trimming and J lost 9 bases, with 13 bases between them. The CDR3 extends over 14 amino acids. This CDR3 is CASSRFRDFSPLHF. The DNA of the CDR3 is TGTGCCAGCAGCCGTTTCCGTGACTTTTCACCCCTCCACTTT.

The chain combines TRBV27 with TRBJ2-5; 12 nucleotides line up with TRBD2. There are 14 residues in the CDR3. The J segment lost 3 bases and the V segment lost 5 bases, leaving 1 base of the junction unmatched. Germline lookup yields CDR1 MNHEY and CDR2 SMNVEV (reference sequence). The CDR3 here is CASSRLAGEETQYF. The CDR3 DNA reads TGTGCCAGCAGTCGACTAGCGGGAGAAGAGACCCAGTACTTC.

The chain combines TRBV6-5 with TRBJ2-2; D ambiguous. CDR3 size: 15 residues. Per the germline V gene, CDR1 is MNHEY and CDR2 is SVGAGI. Trimming cost V 7 bases and J 0 bases, with 12 bases left between them. In DNA, the CDR3 is TGTGCCAGCACCCCCAGACAAGCGAACACCGGGGAGCTGTTTTTT. Translation gives CASTPRQANTGELFF.

The chain has TRBV7-7 and TRBJ2-5, with D maybe TRBD2 (6 bases). This CDR3 comprises 16 residues. The germline V gene has CDR1 SSHAT and CDR2 FNYEAQ (reference sequence). Trimming removed 5 bases at V and 2 bases at J, with 18 bases between. This CDR3 reads CASSPRSGLTQETQYF. The CDR3 coding sequence is TGTGCCAGCAGCCCGCGTTCGGGACTTACACAAGAGACCCAGTACTTC.

CDR3 in amino acids: CASSQKTGVQNIQYF. The CDR3, as DNA: TGTGCCAGCAGCCAAAAGACAGGGGTCCAAAACATTCAGTACTTC. The rearrangement uses TRBV5-4 and TRBJ2-4; TRBD1 agrees at 8 bases. The junction had 8 bases not matched to a gene; V was cut back by 4 bases and J by 5 bases. This CDR3 has 15 residues. Germline CDR1 SGHNT, CDR2 YYREEE (reference sequence).

This sequence joins TRBV5-4 and TRBJ2-3; no definite D call. Germline lookup yields CDR1 SGHNT and CDR2 YYREEE (reference sequence). This CDR3 region has 14 residues. Trimming pared 3 bases from V and 2 bases from J, leaving 10 bases between. The CDR3: CASSSRRVTDTQYF. For the CDR3, the DNA is TGTGCCAGCAGCTCCCGACGGGTCACAGATACGCAGTATTTT.

The chain recombines TRBV18 with TRBJ2-1; D uncertain. V gave up 1 base and J gave up 10 bases, with 11 bases separating them. Germline V gene sequence: CDR1 KGHSH, CDR2 LQKENI. The CDR3 runs to 13 residues. In DNA, the CDR3 is TGTGCCAGCTCACCACTCATGTCGGGCGAGCAGTTCTTC. Protein product: CASSPLMSGEQFF.

This clone was seen a handful of times. This chain joins TRBV5-5 and TRBJ2-7; no definite D call. The germline V gene has CDR1 SGHKS and CDR2 YYEKEE (reference sequence). The CDR3 loop spans 14 amino acids. Trimming shortened V by 0 bases and J by 3 bases, and 10 bases separated the two germline ends. CDR3 in amino acids: CASSLERFGYEQYF. CDR3 bases: TGTGCCAGCAGCTTGGAGAGGTTTGGCTACGAGCAGTACTTC.

The chain links TRBV18 to TRBJ1-1; D uncertain. This CDR3 has 14 amino acids. V lost 2 bases and J lost 3, with 10 bases in between. CDR1 KGHSH and CDR2 LQKENI come from the germline V gene. Written as DNA, the CDR3 is TGTGCCAGCTCACCATCTGACGTGGACACTGAAGCTTTCTTT. The encoded protein is CASSPSDVDTEAFF.

The chain carries TRBV7-9 and TRBJ1-1, with D uncertain. Trimming cost V 1 base and J 0 bases, with 3 bases left between them. CDR1 SEHNR and CDR2 FQNEAQ come from the germline V gene (reference sequence). The CDR3 consists of 13 residues. CDR3 sequence (DNA): TGTGCCAGCAGCTTAGACATGAACACTGAAGCTTTCTTT. Protein: CASSLDMNTEAFF. The whole variable domain, filled in from reference TRBV7-9 and TRBJ1-1, reads DTGVSQNPRHKITKRGQNVTFRCDPISEHNRLYWYRQTLGQGPEFLTYFQNEAQLEKSRLLSDRFSAERPKGSFSTLEIQRTEQGDSAMYLCASSLDMNTEAFFGQGTRLTVV.

The rearrangement uses TRBV5-4 and TRBJ2-5, with 8 bases that match TRBD2. V dropped 6 bases and J dropped 0; count of bases not matched to a gene: 10. CDR3 length: 16 residues. Germline V CDR1 and CDR2: SGHNT, YYREEE (reference sequence). The CDR3 DNA reads TGTGCCAGCAACTCCGGAGCGGGAGCGAACCAAGAGACCCAGTACTTC. The encoded protein is CASNSGAGANQETQYF.

The J gene is TRBJ1-1, the V gene TRBV28; D unclear. Trimming shortened V by 6 bases and J by 8 bases, and 13 bases separated the two germline ends. The CDR3 sequence is 12 residues long. Germline V gene sequence: CDR1 MDHEN, CDR2 SYDVKM. CDR3 sequence: CASRSFRREAFF. CDR3 in DNA: TGTGCCAGCAGGTCCTTCCGCCGGGAAGCTTTCTTT.

This sequence joins TRBV3-1 (or the pseudogene TRBV3-2) and TRBJ2-1, with 11 bases matching TRBD2. This CDR3 comprises 20 residues. V shed 1 base, J shed 2 bases, and the junction held 13 bases outside the gene matches. Germline values: CDR1 LGHDT, CDR2 YNNKEL (reference sequence). The CDR3 loop reads CASSQVWGGTSGKTYNEQFF. The CDR3 bases are TGTGCCAGCAGCCAAGTATGGGGGGGGACTAGCGGAAAGACCTACAATGAGCAGTTCTTC.

The chain recombines TRBV11-2 with TRBJ2-5; D not resolved. CDR1 and CDR2 from the germline V gene are SGHAT and FQNNGV. The V end lost 0 bases, the J end lost 4 bases, and 3 bases lay between the germline ends. The length of the CDR3 is 12 residues. In DNA, the CDR3 is TGTGCCAGCAGCTTAGATCGAGAGACCCAGTACTTC. Translating gives CASSLDRETQYF.

The chain combines TRBV5-1 with TRBJ1-6; 7 bases map to TRBD1. CDR1 and CDR2 from the germline V gene are SGHRS and YFSETQ. The V segment lost 4 bases and the J segment 5 bases; nucleotides outside the gene matches: 6. The CDR3 has 15 amino acids. As DNA, the CDR3 is TGCGCCAGCAGCGGGATGGGACAGCATAATTCACCCCTCCACTTT. Translated, it gives CASSGMGQHNSPLHF.

The chain is built from TRBV10-3 and TRBJ2-3; no firm D call. The CDR3 covers 15 residues. The V end lost 3 bases, the J end lost 2 bases, and 12 bases lay between the germline ends. Germline CDR1 reads ENHRY; CDR2 reads SYGVKD. The CDR3 loop is CAISDPKDYTDTQYF. CDR3 bases: TGTGCCATCAGTGATCCCAAGGATTACACAGATACGCAGTATTTT.

The V call is TRBV10-3, the J call TRBJ1-5; unclear D gene. V dropped 4 bases and J dropped 4 bases, with 11 bases sitting between them. CDR1 and CDR2 (germline): ENHRY, SYGVKD. The length of the CDR3 is 14 residues. CDR3 amino acids: CAISGDSQNQPQHF. The CDR3 region has the DNA TGTGCCATCAGTGGGGATTCCCAAAATCAGCCCCAGCATTTT.

The chain is built from TRBV3-1 (or the pseudogene TRBV3-2) and TRBJ2-7; D not resolved. Germline V gives CDR1 LGHDT, CDR2 YNNKEL (reference sequence). The CDR3 totals 11 residues. Trimming cost V 1 base and J 5 bases, with 3 bases left between them. The CDR3 nucleotides read TGTGCCAGCAGCCAAGCCCACGAGCAGTACTTC. It codes for CASSQAHEQYF.

This clone has just one count. The V call is TRBV24-1, the J call TRBJ2-7; D gene uncertain. With 3 bases removed from V and 3 bases from J, the gap between germline ends came to 5 bases. This CDR3 has 12 residues. Germline CDR1 is KGHDR and CDR2 is SFDVKD. The CDR3 protein is CATSDGVYEQYF. In DNA form, the CDR3 reads TGTGCCACCAGTGATGGAGTCTACGAGCAGTACTTC.

As concerns this clone: In the same sample, other DNA sequences code for this CDR3. In DNA, the CDR3 is TGTGCCAGCAGCCAGGACCCGCCCTACGAGCAGTACTTC. It specifies CASSQDPPYEQYF. The rearrangement uses TRBV3-1 (or the pseudogene TRBV3-2) and TRBJ2-7, with unresolved D. The germline gives CDR1 LGHDT, CDR2 YNNKEL (reference sequence). V shed 3 bases and J shed 2 bases, with 8 bases lying between them. The CDR3 loop spans 13 amino acids.

The chain links TRBV3-1 (or the pseudogene TRBV3-2) to TRBJ2-3; D gene uncertain. V shed 2 bases and J shed 4 bases, with 7 bases lying between them. Looked up from germline, CDR1 is LGHDT and CDR2 is YNNKEL (reference sequence). This CDR3 region has 13 residues. This chain's CDR3 is CASSQRLADTQYF. The DNA for the CDR3 is TGTGCCAGCAGCCAACGTTTAGCAGATACGCAGTATTTT.

The rearrangement links TRBV27 to TRBJ1-2; D perhaps matches TRBD1 (5 bases). Deletions cut 6 bases from V and 2 bases from J, with 16 bases between. CDR3 length: 15 amino acids. Germline V gene sequence: CDR1 MNHEY, CDR2 SMNVEV (reference sequence). The CDR3 loop is CASRPLRGANYGYTF. The DNA of the CDR3 is TGTGCCAGCAGACCCCTCAGAGGGGCCAACTATGGCTACACCTTC.